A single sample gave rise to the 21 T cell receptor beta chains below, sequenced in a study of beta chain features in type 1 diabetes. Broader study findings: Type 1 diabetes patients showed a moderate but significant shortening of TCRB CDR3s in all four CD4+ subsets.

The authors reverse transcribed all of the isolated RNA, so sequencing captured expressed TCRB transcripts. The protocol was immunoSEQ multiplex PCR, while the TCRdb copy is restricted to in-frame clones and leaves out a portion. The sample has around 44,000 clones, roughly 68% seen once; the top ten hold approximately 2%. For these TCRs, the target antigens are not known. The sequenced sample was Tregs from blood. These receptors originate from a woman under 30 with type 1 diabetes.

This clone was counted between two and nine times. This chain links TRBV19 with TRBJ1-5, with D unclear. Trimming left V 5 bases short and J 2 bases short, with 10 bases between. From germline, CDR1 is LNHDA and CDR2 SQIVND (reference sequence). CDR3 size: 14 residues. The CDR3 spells CASSPRTRNQPQHF. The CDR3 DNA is TGTGCCAGTAGTCCCCGGACTCGCAATCAGCCCCAGCATTTT.

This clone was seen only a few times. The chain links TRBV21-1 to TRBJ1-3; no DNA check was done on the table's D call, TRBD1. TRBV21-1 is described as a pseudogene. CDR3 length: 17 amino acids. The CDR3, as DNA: TGTGCCAGCAGCATTGATGGACAGGCAGATTCTCGAAACACCATATATTTT. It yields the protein CASSIDGQADSRNTIYF.

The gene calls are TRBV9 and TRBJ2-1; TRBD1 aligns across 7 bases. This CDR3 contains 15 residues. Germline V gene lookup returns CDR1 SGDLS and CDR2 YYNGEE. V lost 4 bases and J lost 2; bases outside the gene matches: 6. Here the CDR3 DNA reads TGTGCCAGCAGCCTCACCGGGACAGCCTACAATGAGCAGTTCTTC. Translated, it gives CASSLTGTAYNEQFF.

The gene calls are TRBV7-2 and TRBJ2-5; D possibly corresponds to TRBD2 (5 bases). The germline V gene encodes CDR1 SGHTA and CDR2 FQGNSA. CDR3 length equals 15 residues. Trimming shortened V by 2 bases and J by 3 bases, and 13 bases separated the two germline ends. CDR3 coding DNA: TGTGCCAGCAGCTTACGCCCCGCGGAGGAAGAGACCCAGTACTTC. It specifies CASSLRPAEEETQYF.

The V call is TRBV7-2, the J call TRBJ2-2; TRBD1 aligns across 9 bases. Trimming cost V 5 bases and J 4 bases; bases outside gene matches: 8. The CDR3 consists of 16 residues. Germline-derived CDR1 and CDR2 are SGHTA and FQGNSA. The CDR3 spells CASSQPGQGITGELFF. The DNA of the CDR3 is TGTGCCAGCAGCCAACCCGGACAGGGGATCACCGGGGAGCTGTTTTTT.

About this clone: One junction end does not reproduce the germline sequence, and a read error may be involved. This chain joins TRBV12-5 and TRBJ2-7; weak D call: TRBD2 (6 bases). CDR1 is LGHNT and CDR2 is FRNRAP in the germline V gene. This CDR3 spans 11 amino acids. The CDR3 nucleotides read TGTGCTAGTGGTATTCGACTAGATCCGACTTTC. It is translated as CASGIRLDPTF.

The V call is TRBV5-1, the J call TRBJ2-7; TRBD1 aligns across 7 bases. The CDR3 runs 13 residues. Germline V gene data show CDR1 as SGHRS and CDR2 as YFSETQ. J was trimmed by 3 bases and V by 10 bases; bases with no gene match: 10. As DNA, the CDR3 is TGCGCCTCATCACCCCGGGACAGCTACGAGCAGTACTTC. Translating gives CASSPRDSYEQYF.

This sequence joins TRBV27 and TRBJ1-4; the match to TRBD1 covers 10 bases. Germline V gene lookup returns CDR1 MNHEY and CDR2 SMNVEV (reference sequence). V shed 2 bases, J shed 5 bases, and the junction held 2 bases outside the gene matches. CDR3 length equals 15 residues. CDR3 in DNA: TGTGCCAGCAGTTTACAGACAGGGGGCAATGAAAAACTGTTTTTT. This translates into CASSLQTGGNEKLFF. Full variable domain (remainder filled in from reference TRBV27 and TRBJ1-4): EAQVTQNPRYLITVTGKKLTVTCSQNMNHEYMSWYRQDPGLGLRQIYYSMNVEVTDKGDVPEGYKVSRKEKRNFPLILESPSPNQTSLYFCASSLQTGGNEKLFFGSGTQLSVL.

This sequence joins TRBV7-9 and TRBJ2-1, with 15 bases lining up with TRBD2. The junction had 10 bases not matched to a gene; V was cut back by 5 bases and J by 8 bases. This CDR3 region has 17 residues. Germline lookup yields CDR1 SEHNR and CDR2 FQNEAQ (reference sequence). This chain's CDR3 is CASSQIPGLAGGHEQFF. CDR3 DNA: TGTGCCAGCAGCCAAATTCCGGGACTAGCGGGGGGACATGAGCAGTTCTTC.

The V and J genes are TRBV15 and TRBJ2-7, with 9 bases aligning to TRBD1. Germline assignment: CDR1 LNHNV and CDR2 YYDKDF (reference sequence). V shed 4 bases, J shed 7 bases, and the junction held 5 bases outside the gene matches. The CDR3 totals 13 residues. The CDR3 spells CATSIGQGWEQYF. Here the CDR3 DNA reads TGTGCCACCAGCATTGGACAGGGGTGGGAGCAGTACTTC.

The CDR3 here is CASSREQHGYTF. DNA of the CDR3: TGTGCCAGCAGCCGGGAGCAACATGGCTACACCTTC. V is TRBV11-2 and J is TRBJ1-2, with unresolved D. The CDR3 is 12 residues long. The V end lost 5 bases, the J end lost 6 bases, and 10 bases lay between the germline ends. Germline V gives CDR1 SGHAT, CDR2 FQNNGV.

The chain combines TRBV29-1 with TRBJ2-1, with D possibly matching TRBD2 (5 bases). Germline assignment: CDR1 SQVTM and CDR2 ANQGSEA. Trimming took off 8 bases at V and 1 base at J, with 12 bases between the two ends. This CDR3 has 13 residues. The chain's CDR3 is CSTGWTSYNEQFF. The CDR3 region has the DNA TGCAGCACCGGGTGGACTTCCTACAATGAGCAGTTCTTC.

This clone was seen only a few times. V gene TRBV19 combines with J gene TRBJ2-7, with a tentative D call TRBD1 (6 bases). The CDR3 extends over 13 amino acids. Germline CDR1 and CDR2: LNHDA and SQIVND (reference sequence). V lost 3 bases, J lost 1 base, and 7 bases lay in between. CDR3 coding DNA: TGTGCCAGTAGTATGGACAGTTCCTACGAGCAGTACTTC. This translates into CASSMDSSYEQYF.

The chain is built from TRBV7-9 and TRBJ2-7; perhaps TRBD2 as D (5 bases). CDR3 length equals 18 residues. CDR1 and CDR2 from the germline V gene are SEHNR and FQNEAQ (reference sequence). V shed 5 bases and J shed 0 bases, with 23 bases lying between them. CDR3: CASSPPHFSRGHSYEQYF. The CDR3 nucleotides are TGTGCCAGCAGCCCACCCCATTTCTCTCGCGGGCACTCCTACGAGCAGTACTTC.

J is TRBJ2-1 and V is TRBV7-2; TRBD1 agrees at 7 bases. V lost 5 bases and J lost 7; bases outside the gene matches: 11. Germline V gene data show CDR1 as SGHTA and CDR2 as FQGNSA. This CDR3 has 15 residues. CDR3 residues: CASSPPGQAANEQFF. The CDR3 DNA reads TGTGCCAGCAGCCCCCCTGGACAGGCGGCAAATGAGCAGTTCTTC.

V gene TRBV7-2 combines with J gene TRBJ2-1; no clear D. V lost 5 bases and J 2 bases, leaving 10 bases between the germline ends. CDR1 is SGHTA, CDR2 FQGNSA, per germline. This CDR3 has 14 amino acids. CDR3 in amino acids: CASSRRRAYNEQFF. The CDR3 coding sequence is TGTGCCAGCAGCCGCCGTCGGGCCTACAATGAGCAGTTCTTC.

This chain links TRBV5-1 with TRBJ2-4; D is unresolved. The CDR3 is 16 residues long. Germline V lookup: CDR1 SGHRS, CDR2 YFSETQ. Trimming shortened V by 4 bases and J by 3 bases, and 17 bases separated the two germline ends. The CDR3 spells CASSPEAVTNKNIQYF. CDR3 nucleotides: TGCGCCAGCAGCCCCGAGGCAGTAACCAACAAAAACATTCAGTACTTC.

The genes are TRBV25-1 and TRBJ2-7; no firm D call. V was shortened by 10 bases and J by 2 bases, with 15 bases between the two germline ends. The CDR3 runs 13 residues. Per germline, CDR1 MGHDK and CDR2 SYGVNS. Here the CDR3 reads CAIGQAGTYEQYF. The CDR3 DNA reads TGTGCCATTGGCCAGGCCGGCACCTACGAGCAGTACTTC.

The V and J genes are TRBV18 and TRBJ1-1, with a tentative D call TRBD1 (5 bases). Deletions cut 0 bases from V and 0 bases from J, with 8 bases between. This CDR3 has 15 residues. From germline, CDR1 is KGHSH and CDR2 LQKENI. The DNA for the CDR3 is TGTGCCAGCTCACCACCGGGACTGCTGAACACTGAAGCTTTCTTT. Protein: CASSPPGLLNTEAFF.

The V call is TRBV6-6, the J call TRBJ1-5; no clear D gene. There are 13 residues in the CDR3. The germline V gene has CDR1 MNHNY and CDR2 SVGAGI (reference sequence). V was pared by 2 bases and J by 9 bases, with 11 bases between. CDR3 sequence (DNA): TGTGCCAGCAGTTACAAGAGCATTGGGCCCCAGCATTTT. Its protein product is CASSYKSIGPQHF.

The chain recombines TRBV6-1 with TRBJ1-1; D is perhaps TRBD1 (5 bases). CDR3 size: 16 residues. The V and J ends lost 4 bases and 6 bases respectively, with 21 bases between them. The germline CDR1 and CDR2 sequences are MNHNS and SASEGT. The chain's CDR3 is CASSVAGTPLWSEAFF. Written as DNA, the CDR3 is TGTGCCAGCAGTGTAGCCGGGACTCCCTTGTGGTCTGAAGCTTTCTTT.